This TCR beta chain was profiled in a study of blood T cell repertoires in COVID-19. Study overall: Sites in the United States, Italy and Spain provided acute and convalescent COVID-19 samples. In each case, the material was cDNA or gDNA derived from T cells, B-cell-depleted T cells, or PBMCs.

Per the original methods: Estimation of nucleated cell counts relied on the amplification of reference gene primers. Method: immunoSEQ multiplex PCR; TCRdb's copy keeps in-frame clones and lacks some. That table furnishes V, J and clone size, whereas the DNA furnished D and trimming. The table lists 120,000 to 150,000 clones, almost 90% of them singletons. J gave up 2 bases and V 3 bases, and 9 bases lay outside the gene matches. This CDR3 is built from 17 residues. CDR1 and CDR2 from the germline V gene are SGHTA and FQGTGA. The gene calls are TRBV7-3 and TRBJ2-2; 7 positions match TRBD1. The source material was peripheral blood. The sequence was collected from a man between 50 and 59 years old with active or convalescent COVID-19. CDR3 coding DNA: TGTGCCAGCAGCTTCACATCCGGGACAGTAAACACCGGGGAGCTGTTTTTT. Translated, it gives CASSFTSGTVNTGELFF.